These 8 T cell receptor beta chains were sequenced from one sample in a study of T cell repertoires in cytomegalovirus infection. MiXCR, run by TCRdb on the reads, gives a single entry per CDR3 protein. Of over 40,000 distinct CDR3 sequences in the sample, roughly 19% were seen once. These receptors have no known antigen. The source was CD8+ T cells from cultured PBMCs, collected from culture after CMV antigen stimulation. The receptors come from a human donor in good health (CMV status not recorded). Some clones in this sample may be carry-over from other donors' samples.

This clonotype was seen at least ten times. The DNA for the CDR3 is TGTGCCAGCAGCCTGCAGCTACACATGAGGGAGACCCAGTACTTC. Translating it yields CASSLQLHMRETQYF. The V gene is TRBV5-4, the J gene TRBJ2-5; D remains ambiguous. The CDR3 extends over 15 amino acids. Trimming removed 4 bases from V and 5 bases from J, with 18 bases in between. CDR1 and CDR2 from the germline V gene are SGHNT and YYREEE (reference sequence).

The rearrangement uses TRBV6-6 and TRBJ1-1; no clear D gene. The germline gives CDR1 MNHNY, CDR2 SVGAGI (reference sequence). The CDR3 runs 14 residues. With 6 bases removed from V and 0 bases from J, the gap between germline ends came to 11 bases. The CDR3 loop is CASSVNGMNTEAFF. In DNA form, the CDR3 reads TGTGCCAGCAGCGTAAATGGGATGAACACTGAAGCTTTCTTT.

DNA of the CDR3: TGTGCCAGCAGTGCCCCCTACAATGAGCAGTTCTTC. Translating gives CASSAPYNEQFF. The rearrangement uses TRBV6-6 and TRBJ2-1; the D is unclear. CDR3 length: 12 residues. Per germline, CDR1 MNHNY and CDR2 SVGAGI (reference sequence). Trimming left V 5 bases short and J 2 bases short, with 4 bases between.

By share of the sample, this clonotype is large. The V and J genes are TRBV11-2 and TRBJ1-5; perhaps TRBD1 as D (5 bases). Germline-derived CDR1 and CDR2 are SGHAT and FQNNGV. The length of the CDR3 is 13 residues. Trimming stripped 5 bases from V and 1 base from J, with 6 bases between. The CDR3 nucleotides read TGTGCCAGCAGCCGGACAAGCAATCAGCCCCAGCATTTT. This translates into CASSRTSNQPQHF.

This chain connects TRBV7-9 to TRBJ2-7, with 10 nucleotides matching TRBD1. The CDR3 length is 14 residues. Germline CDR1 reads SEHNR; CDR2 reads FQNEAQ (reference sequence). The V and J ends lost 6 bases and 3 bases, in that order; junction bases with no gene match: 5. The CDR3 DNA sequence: TGTGCCAGCAGTCCAGACAGGGGGCTCTACGAGCAGTACTTC. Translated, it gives CASSPDRGLYEQYF.

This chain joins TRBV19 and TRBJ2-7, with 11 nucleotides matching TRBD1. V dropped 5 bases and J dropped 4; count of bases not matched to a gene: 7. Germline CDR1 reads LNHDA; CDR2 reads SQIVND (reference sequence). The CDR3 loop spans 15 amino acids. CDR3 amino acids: CASSPDRGLPYEQYF. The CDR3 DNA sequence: TGTGCCAGTAGTCCGGACAGGGGGCTACCATACGAGCAGTACTTC.

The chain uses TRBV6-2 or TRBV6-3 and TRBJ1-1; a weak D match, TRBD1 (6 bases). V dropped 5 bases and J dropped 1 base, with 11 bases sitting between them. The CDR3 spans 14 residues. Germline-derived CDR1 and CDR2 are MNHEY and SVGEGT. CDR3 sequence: CASSSPDRNTEAFF. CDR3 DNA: TGTGCCAGCAGTAGCCCGGACAGGAACACTGAAGCTTTCTTT.

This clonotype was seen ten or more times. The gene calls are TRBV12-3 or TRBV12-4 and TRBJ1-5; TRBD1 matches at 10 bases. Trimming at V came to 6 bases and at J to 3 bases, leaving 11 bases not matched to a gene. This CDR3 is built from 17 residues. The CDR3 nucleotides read TGTGCCAGCAGCCTGATCGCCGGGACAGGGGCCAATCAGCCCCAGCATTTT. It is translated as CASSLIAGTGANQPQHF.